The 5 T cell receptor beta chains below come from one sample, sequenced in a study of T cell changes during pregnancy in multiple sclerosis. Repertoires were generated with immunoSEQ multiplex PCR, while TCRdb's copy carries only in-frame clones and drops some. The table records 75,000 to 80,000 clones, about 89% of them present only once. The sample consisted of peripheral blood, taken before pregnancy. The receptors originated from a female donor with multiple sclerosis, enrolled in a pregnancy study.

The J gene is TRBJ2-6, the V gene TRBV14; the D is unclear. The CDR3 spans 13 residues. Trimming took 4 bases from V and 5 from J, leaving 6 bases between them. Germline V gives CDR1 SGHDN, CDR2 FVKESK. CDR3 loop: CASSPVRANVLTF. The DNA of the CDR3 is TGTGCCAGCAGCCCCGTAAGGGCCAACGTCCTGACTTTC.

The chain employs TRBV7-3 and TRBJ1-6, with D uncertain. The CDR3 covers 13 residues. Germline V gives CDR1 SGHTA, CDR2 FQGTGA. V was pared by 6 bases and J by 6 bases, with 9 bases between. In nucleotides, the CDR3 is TGTGCCAGCAGTTTCCTTTTTAATTCACCCCTCCACTTT. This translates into CASSFLFNSPLHF.

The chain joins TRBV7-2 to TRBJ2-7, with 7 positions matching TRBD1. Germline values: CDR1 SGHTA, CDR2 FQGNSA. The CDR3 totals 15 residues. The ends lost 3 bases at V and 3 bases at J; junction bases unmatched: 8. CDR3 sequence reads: CASSFAAGGHYEQYF. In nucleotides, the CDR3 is TGTGCCAGCAGCTTTGCGGCAGGGGGACACTACGAGCAGTACTTC.

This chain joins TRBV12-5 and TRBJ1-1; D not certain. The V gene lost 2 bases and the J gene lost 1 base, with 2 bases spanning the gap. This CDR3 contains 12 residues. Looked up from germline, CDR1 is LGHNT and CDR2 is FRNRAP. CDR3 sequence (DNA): TGTGCTAGTGGTTTGCGGAACACTGAAGCTTTCTTT. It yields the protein CASGLRNTEAFF.

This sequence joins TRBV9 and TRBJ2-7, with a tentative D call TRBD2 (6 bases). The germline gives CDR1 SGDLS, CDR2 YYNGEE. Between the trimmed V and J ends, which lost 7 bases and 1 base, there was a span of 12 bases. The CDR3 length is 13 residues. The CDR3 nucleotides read TGTGCCAGCGCCGATGCGGGGTCCTACGAGCAGTACTTC. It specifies CASADAGSYEQYF.